The next 10 T cell receptor beta chains were all read from a single sample in a study of regulatory dendritic cells for organ transplantation. Sequencing used immunoSEQ multiplex PCR; TCRdb keeps in-frame clones, though not all of them. Of 25,000 to 35,000 clones in the sample, about 75% were seen once. The sample consisted of memory CD4+ T cells from blood. Subset in this sample: CD45RO+ memory T cells. These receptors were taken from a human donor in good health.

The chain carries TRBV27 and TRBJ1-1; D is perhaps TRBD1 (6 bases). The CDR3 contains 14 residues. Germline assignment: CDR1 MNHEY and CDR2 SMNVEV (reference sequence). Trimming left V 5 bases short and J 3 bases short, with 13 bases between. CDR3 loop: CASSPRGQYTEAFF. CDR3 DNA sequence: TGTGCCAGCAGTCCCCGAGGACAGTACACTGAAGCTTTCTTT.

The rearrangement links TRBV7-2 to TRBJ1-2; D not certain. Germline assignment: CDR1 SGHTA and CDR2 FQGNSA. V gave up 4 bases and J gave up 3 bases, with 15 bases separating them. This CDR3 region has 15 residues. The CDR3 DNA is TGTGCCAGCAGCTCGAGTTCCGGCGCCCACTATGGCTACACCTTC. It codes for CASSSSSGAHYGYTF.

This CDR3 is CASSGTGLAGGPGELFF. Here the CDR3 DNA reads TGTGCCAGCAGTGGTACCGGGCTAGCGGGAGGGCCCGGGGAGCTGTTTTTT. The V call is TRBV6-1, the J call TRBJ2-2, with 12 bases aligning to TRBD2. This CDR3 contains 17 residues. The germline V gene encodes CDR1 MNHNS and CDR2 SASEGT. The V and J ends lost 4 bases and 6 bases, in that order; junction bases with no gene match: 9.

The chain joins TRBV5-4 to TRBJ2-7; D might be TRBD2 (5 bases). CDR3 length equals 16 residues. Per the germline V gene, CDR1 is SGHNT and CDR2 is YYREEE (reference sequence). Trimming stripped 4 bases from V and 2 bases from J, with 19 bases between. CDR3 sequence (DNA): TGTGCCAGCAGCCCGACGTCGGGGAGTGGGACCTACGAGCAGTACTTC. Translated: CASSPTSGSGTYEQYF.

The rearrangement uses TRBV6-1 and TRBJ2-7; D not resolved. This CDR3 contains 15 residues. Germline lookup yields CDR1 MNHNS and CDR2 SASEGT. Between the trimmed V and J ends, which lost 2 bases and 1 base, there was a span of 12 bases. The CDR3 DNA reads TGTGCCAGCAGTGAAATCCATGGGGATTCCTACGAGCAGTACTTC. It encodes CASSEIHGDSYEQYF.

The gene calls are TRBV20-1 and TRBJ1-2; a possible D gene is TRBD1 (6 bases). The V gene's germline CDR1 is DFQATT and CDR2 SNEGSKA (reference sequence). The CDR3 loop spans 10 amino acids. Deletions cut 8 bases from V and 6 bases from J, with 10 bases between. The CDR3 loop reads CSPYRDGYTF. The CDR3 nucleotides are TGCAGTCCTTACAGGGATGGCTACACCTTC.

The chain couples TRBV11-2 to TRBJ2-7, with D perhaps matching TRBD1 or TRBD2 (5 bases each). Looked up from germline, CDR1 is SGHAT and CDR2 is FQNNGV. V was trimmed by 4 bases and J by 2 bases, leaving 6 bases between them. The CDR3 totals 12 residues. The CDR3 here is CASSWGTYEQYF. The CDR3 DNA sequence: TGTGCCAGCAGCTGGGGGACCTACGAGCAGTACTTC. The entire variable domain, with the rest obtained from reference TRBV11-2 and TRBJ2-7, is as follows: EAGVAQSPRYKIIEKRQSVAFWCNPISGHATLYWYQQILGQGPKLLIQFQNNGVVDDSQLPKDRFSAERLKGVDSTLKIQPAKLEDSAVYLCASSWGTYEQYFGPGTRLTVT.

This clone has a single count. This sequence joins TRBV7-2 and TRBJ2-7; 9 bases fit TRBD1. V shed 5 bases, J shed 7 bases, and the junction held 15 bases outside the gene matches. CDR1 SGHTA and CDR2 FQGNSA come from the germline V gene. The CDR3 extends over 16 amino acids. CDR3 loop: CASSTLDRDRAIEQYF. CDR3 sequence (DNA): TGTGCCAGCAGCACATTAGACCGGGACAGGGCTATAGAGCAGTACTTC.

This clone was seen a single time. The gene calls are TRBV18 and TRBJ2-7; 10 bases fit TRBD1. Losses at the gene ends were 2 bases for V and 2 bases for J; bases not matched to a gene: 3. This CDR3 is 15 amino acids long. Germline CDR1 reads KGHSH; CDR2 reads LQKENI. The CDR3 sequence: CASSPGQGGAYEQYF. The DNA of the CDR3 is TGTGCCAGCTCACCAGGACAGGGGGGAGCCTACGAGCAGTACTTC.

This clone occurred a few times. J is TRBJ2-7 and V is TRBV19; TRBD2 matches 7 bases. In germline, CDR1 is LNHDA, CDR2 SQIVND (reference sequence). The CDR3 totals 15 residues. V dropped 5 bases and J dropped 1; count of bases not matched to a gene: 8. This CDR3 reads CASSPEVSGSYEQYF. The CDR3 region has the DNA TGTGCCAGTAGTCCGGAGGTTAGCGGGTCCTACGAGCAGTACTTC.